This T cell receptor (beta chain) appears in the sequencing data of a study of T cells expressing NK-cell markers. Study information: Sequencing covered eight donors, seven HCMV-seropositive and one seronegative. The study's findings and limits: Unclear, still, was the HCMV specificity of the expanded NKG2C+ T cell clones. The contribution of dominant NKG2C+ clonotypes to CD8+ T cells in about six donors was 1.0-7.0%.

Synthesis of TCR beta cDNA relied on 5'RACE template switching carrying UMIs. Following a re-call of the 5' RACE reads, TCRdb has one entry per CDR3 protein and lacks DNA. The listing contains some 440,000 distinct CDR3 sequences. Concerning this clonotype itself: What it recognizes is unknown.

Sequencing was carried out using blood T cells: a sorted CD56 or NKG2C T cell subset, CD4+ or CD8+ T cells, or bulk PBMC T cells (not recorded which). The receptor comes from a woman aged 45-59 years in good health.

The CDR3 loop is CASSEGGEWPQHF. This chain joins TRBV6-1 and TRBJ1-5. Germline V gives CDR1 MNHNS, CDR2 SASEGT. The CDR3 contains 13 residues.